A single sample is the source of the 19 T cell receptor beta chains below, sequenced in a study of blood T cell repertoires in COVID-19. Repertoires were generated with immunoSEQ multiplex PCR, while TCRdb's copy carries only in-frame clones and drops some. The repertoire has 20,000 to 30,000 clones, 85% to 90% of them found once; the top ten carry about 18%. The sequencing input was peripheral blood. The source is a woman aged 80 or over with acute or convalescent COVID-19.

This clone occurred once. The gene calls are TRBV30 and TRBJ1-2; tentatively, D is TRBD1 (6 bases). The CDR3 contains 12 residues. Per germline, CDR1 GTSNPN and CDR2 SVGIG (reference sequence). The V and J ends lost 5 bases and 6 bases respectively, with 13 bases between them. The DNA of the CDR3 is TGTGCCTGGGGTGGCAGGGGTAATGGCTACACCTTC. Translated, it gives CAWGGRGNGYTF.

The V gene is TRBV12-3 or TRBV12-4, the J gene TRBJ1-6; a weak D match, TRBD1 (5 bases). The CDR3 loop spans 13 amino acids. Trimming removed 4 bases from V and 14 bases from J, with 15 bases in between. CDR3 region: CASSSQGDFTLHF. CDR3 nucleotide sequence: TGTGCCAGCAGTTCCCAAGGGGATTTCACCCTCCACTTT.

CDR3 amino acids: CASSYERGGADQETQYF. As DNA, the CDR3 is TGTGCCAGCAGTTACGAAAGAGGCGGGGCCGACCAAGAGACCCAGTACTTC. This chain uses TRBV6-2 or TRBV6-3 with TRBJ2-5, with a tentative D call TRBD2 (6 bases). Germline V gives CDR1 MNHEY, CDR2 SVGEGT. There are 17 residues in the CDR3. With 2 bases removed from V and 0 bases from J, the gap between germline ends came to 16 bases.

This CDR3 reads CASSGSGNSPLHF. As DNA, the CDR3 is TGTGCCAGCTCAGGGAGTGGTAATTCACCCCTCCACTTT. The genes are TRBV18 and TRBJ1-6; D unclear. CDR3 length equals 13 residues. Between the trimmed V and J ends, which lost 5 bases and 6 bases, there was a span of 8 bases. Per germline, CDR1 KGHSH and CDR2 LQKENI.

CDR3 coding DNA: TGTGCCAGCAGCATCACGCTTCGGACAGGGGCGGAAGGCTACACCTTC. Its protein product is CASSITLRTGAEGYTF. This rearrangement joins TRBV7-2 to TRBJ1-2; 9 bases fit TRBD1. The CDR3 contains 16 residues. With V trimmed by 5 bases and J by 8 bases, 15 bases remained unmatched. Germline V lookup: CDR1 SGHTA, CDR2 FQGNSA.

This clone was found a few times. The chain recombines TRBV19 with TRBJ1-4; D not certain. This CDR3 is 14 amino acids long. Germline lookup yields CDR1 LNHDA and CDR2 SQIVND (reference sequence). The V gene lost 9 bases and the J gene lost 3 bases, with 14 bases spanning the gap. The CDR3 DNA is TGTGCCAGCGCTCGGCGGGGTTCTAATGAAAAACTGTTTTTT. Amino acid sequence: CASARRGSNEKLFF.

The chain uses TRBV19 and TRBJ1-2; D may be TRBD1 (5 bases). In germline, CDR1 is LNHDA, CDR2 SQIVND (reference sequence). V dropped 5 bases and J dropped 1 base, with 14 bases sitting between them. The CDR3 is 15 amino acids. CDR3 nucleotide sequence: TGTGCCAGTAGTGGTAGGGACTTCCTTAACTATGGCTACACCTTC. Translated: CASSGRDFLNYGYTF.

The gene calls are TRBV2 and TRBJ1-3; D is unclear. The V and J ends lost 0 bases and 11 bases respectively, with 11 bases between them. The germline V gene encodes CDR1 SNHLY and CDR2 FYNNEI. This CDR3 is 13 amino acids long. CDR3 DNA: TGTGCCAGCAGTGAAGCGCAACGGACTTCCATATATTTT. Residues: CASSEAQRTSIYF.

CDR3 coding DNA: TGTGCCAGCAGGACAGGGGGCGAACGGGGGGAAAAGGGAAAACTGTTTTTT. Residues: CASRTGGERGEKGKLFF. V and J are TRBV27 and TRBJ1-4; 10 bases are a match to TRBD1. The CDR3 spans 17 residues. Germline V lookup: CDR1 MNHEY, CDR2 SMNVEV (reference sequence). The J segment lost 10 bases and the V segment lost 6 bases, leaving 17 bases of the junction unmatched.

This sequence joins TRBV5-1 and TRBJ2-7; D not certain. The germline gives CDR1 SGHRS, CDR2 YFSETQ. V was clipped by 2 bases and J by 5 bases, with 17 bases between them. The CDR3 has 15 residues. The CDR3 bases are TGCGCCAGCAGCTTCTCGCCCCGGTTGGAGAACGAGCAGTACTTC. Translated, it gives CASSFSPRLENEQYF. The full variable domain, in which reference TRBV5-1 and TRBJ2-7 provide the parts outside the CDR3, is KAGVTQTPRYLIKTRGQQVTLSCSPISGHRSVSWYQQTPGQGLQFLFEYFSETQRNKGNFPGRFSGRQFSNSRSEMNVSTLELGDSALYLCASSFSPRLENEQYFGPGTRLTVT.

DNA for the CDR3: TGTGCCAGCAGTTACTCGCGGCAGTACGAGCAGTACTTC. It encodes CASSYSRQYEQYF. J is TRBJ2-7 and V is TRBV6-5; D ambiguous. CDR1 and CDR2 (germline): MNHEY, SVGAGI. Deletions cut 0 bases from V and 4 bases from J, with 7 bases between. The CDR3 length is 13 residues.

The rearrangement joins TRBV7-2 to TRBJ2-3; 9 bases line up with TRBD2. The CDR3 is 16 amino acids. Germline V gene data show CDR1 as SGHTA and CDR2 as FQGNSA. Germline trimming cut 4 bases from V and 2 bases from J; bases unmatched to any gene: 7. CDR3 DNA: TGTGCCAGCAGCTCGTTAGCGGGGGCGCCCACAGATACGCAGTATTTT. As protein: CASSSLAGAPTDTQYF.

The chain employs TRBV7-8 and TRBJ1-4; maybe TRBD1 (5 bases). With 6 bases removed from V and 0 bases from J, the gap between germline ends came to 11 bases. CDR3 length: 15 residues. Germline V lookup: CDR1 SGHVS, CDR2 FQNEAQ. The CDR3 nucleotides read TGTGCCAGCAGAGATACAGGAGCAACTAATGAAAAACTGTTTTTT. As protein: CASRDTGATNEKLFF.

V and J are TRBV3-1 (or the pseudogene TRBV3-2) and TRBJ1-6; D remains unclear. CDR1 and CDR2 from the germline V gene are LGHDT and YNNKEL (reference sequence). The V end lost 7 bases, the J end lost 0 bases, and 13 bases lay between the germline ends. The CDR3 has 16 amino acids. The CDR3 sequence: CASIICPSSYNSPLHF. The CDR3 coding sequence is TGTGCCAGCATTATCTGCCCTAGCTCCTATAATTCACCCCTCCACTTT.

The chain combines TRBV11-2 with TRBJ2-5, with 10 bases identical to TRBD2. V shed 5 bases, J shed 3 bases, and the junction held 3 bases outside the gene matches. The CDR3 runs 14 residues. Germline V gives CDR1 SGHAT, CDR2 FQNNGV. The CDR3 is CASSRGLAEETQYF. As DNA, the CDR3 is TGTGCCAGCAGCCGCGGACTAGCGGAAGAGACCCAGTACTTC. Variable domain in full (rest from reference TRBV11-2 and TRBJ2-5): EAGVAQSPRYKIIEKRQSVAFWCNPISGHATLYWYQQILGQGPKLLIQFQNNGVVDDSQLPKDRFSAERLKGVDSTLKIQPAKLEDSAVYLCASSRGLAEETQYFGPGTRLLVL.

The chain employs TRBV4-1 and TRBJ2-1; D possibly corresponds to TRBD2 (5 bases). CDR1 is MGHRA and CDR2 is YSYEKL in the germline V gene. V lost 1 base and J 1 base, leaving 14 bases between the germline ends. This CDR3 is 17 amino acids long. CDR3 nucleotide sequence: TGCGCCAGCAGCCAAGGAACTACACTAGTATCCTACAATGAGCAGTTCTTC. It is translated as CASSQGTTLVSYNEQFF.

The chain uses TRBV29-1 and TRBJ2-7; 7 positions match TRBD1. V was pared by 5 bases and J by 0 bases, with 4 bases of the junction left unmatched. Germline V gene data show CDR1 as SQVTM and CDR2 as ANQGSEA. There are 13 residues in the CDR3. The CDR3 loop reads CSVWDSNSYEQYF. CDR3 DNA: TGCAGCGTTTGGGACAGCAACTCCTACGAGCAGTACTTC.

The chain employs TRBV5-4 and TRBJ2-4; 9 bases agree with TRBD1. With 0 bases clipped from V and 6 bases from J, the junction kept 7 bases outside the gene matches. Germline V gives CDR1 SGHNT, CDR2 YYREEE (reference sequence). The CDR3 extends over 16 amino acids. For the CDR3, the DNA is TGTGCCAGCAGCTTGGGGATCCCGGGACAGGGAAACATTCAGTACTTC. Translated: CASSLGIPGQGNIQYF.

This sequence joins TRBV24-1 and TRBJ2-7; 11 nucleotides match TRBD2. This CDR3 has 14 amino acids. With 8 bases clipped from V and 3 bases from J, the junction kept 5 bases outside the gene matches. Germline CDR1 is KGHDR and CDR2 is SFDVKD. This CDR3 reads CATITSGGLYEQYF. In nucleotides, the CDR3 is TGTGCCACCATCACTAGCGGGGGCCTCTACGAGCAGTACTTC.